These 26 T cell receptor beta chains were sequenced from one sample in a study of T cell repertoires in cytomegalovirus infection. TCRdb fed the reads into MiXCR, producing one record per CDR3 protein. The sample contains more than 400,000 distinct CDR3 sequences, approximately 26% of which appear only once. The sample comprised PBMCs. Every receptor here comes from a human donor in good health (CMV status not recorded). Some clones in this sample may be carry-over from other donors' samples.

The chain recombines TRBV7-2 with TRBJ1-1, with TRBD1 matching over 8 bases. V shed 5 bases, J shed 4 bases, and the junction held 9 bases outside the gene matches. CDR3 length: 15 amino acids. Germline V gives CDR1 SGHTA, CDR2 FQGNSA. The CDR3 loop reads CASSPKTDRATEAFF. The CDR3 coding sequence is TGTGCCAGCAGCCCGAAGACGGACAGGGCCACTGAAGCTTTCTTT.

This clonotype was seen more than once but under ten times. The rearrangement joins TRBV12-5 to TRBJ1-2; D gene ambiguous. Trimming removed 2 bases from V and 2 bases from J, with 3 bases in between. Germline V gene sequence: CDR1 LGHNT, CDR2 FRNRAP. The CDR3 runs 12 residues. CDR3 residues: CASGLLNYGYTF. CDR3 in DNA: TGTGCTAGTGGTTTGTTAAACTATGGCTACACCTTC.

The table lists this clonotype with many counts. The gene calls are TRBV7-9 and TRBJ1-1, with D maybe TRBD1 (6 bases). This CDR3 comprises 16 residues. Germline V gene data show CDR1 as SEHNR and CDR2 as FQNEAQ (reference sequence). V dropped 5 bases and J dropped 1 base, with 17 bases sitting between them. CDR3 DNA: TGTGCCAGCAGCCTAGGTCCCCCCAGGGGGAACACTGAAGCTTTCTTT. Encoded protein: CASSLGPPRGNTEAFF.

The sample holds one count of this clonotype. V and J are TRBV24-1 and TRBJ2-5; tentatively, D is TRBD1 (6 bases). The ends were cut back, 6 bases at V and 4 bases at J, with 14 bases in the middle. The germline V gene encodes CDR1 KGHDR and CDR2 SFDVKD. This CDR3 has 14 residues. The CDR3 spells CATSQQGIGETQYF. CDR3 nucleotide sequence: TGTGCCACCAGTCAGCAGGGGATCGGAGAGACCCAGTACTTC.

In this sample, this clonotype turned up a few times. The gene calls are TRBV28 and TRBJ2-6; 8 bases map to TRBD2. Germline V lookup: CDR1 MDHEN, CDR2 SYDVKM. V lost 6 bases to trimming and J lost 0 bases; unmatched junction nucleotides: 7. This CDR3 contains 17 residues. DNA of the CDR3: TGTGCCAGCAGCCCCGGGGGGGGACCCTCTGGGGCCAACGTCCTGACTTTC. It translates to CASSPGGGPSGANVLTF.

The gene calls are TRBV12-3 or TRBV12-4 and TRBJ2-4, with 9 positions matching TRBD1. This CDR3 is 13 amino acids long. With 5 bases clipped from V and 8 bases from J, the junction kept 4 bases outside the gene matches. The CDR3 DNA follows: TGTGCCAGCAGTACAGGGGGCAGAGACATTCAGTACTTC. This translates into CASSTGGRDIQYF.

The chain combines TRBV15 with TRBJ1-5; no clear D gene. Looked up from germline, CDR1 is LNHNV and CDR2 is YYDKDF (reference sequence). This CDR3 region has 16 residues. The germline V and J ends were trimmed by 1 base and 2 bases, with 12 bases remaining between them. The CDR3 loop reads CATSRGRDRGNQPQHF. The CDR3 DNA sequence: TGTGCCACCAGCAGAGGAAGGGATAGGGGCAATCAGCCCCAGCATTTT.

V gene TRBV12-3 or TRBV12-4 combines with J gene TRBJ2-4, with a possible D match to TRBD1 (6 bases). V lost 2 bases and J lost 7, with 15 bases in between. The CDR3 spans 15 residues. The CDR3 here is CASSLRQGSLNIQYF. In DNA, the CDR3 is TGTGCCAGCAGTTTAAGGCAGGGGAGTCTCAACATTCAGTACTTC.

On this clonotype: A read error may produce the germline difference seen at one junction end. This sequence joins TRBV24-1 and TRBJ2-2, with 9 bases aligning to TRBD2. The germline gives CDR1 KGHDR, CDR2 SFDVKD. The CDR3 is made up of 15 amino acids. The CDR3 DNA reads TGTGCCACCAGTGACCCGACTAGCGGAACCGGGGAGCTGCTTTTT. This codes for CATSDPTSGTGELLF.

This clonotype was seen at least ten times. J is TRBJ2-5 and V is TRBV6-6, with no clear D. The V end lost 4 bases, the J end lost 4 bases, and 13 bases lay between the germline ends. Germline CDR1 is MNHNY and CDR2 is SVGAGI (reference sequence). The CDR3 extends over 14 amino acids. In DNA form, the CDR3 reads TGTGCCAGCAGTTTCCACGCCCCCACAGAGACCCAGTACTTC. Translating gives CASSFHAPTETQYF.

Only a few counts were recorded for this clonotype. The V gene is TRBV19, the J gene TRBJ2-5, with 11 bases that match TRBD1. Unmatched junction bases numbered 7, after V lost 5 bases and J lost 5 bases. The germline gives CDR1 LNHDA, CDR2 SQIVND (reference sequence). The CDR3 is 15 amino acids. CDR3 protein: CASSAGTGGYETQYF. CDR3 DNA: TGTGCCAGTAGTGCAGGGACAGGGGGGTATGAGACCCAGTACTTC. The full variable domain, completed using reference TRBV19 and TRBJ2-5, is DGGITQSPKYLFRKEGQNVTLSCEQNLNHDAMYWYRQDPGQGLRLIYYSQIVNDFQKGDIAEGYSVSREKKESFPLTVTSAQKNPTAFYLCASSAGTGGYETQYFGPGTRLLVL.

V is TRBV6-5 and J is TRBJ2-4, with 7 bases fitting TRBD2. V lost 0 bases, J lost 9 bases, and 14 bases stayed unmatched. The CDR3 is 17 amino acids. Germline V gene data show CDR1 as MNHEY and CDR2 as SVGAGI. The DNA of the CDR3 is TGTGCCAGCAGTTACTCGACTTCTGGCGGGAGTGTTGGCATTCAGTACTTC. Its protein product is CASSYSTSGGSVGIQYF.

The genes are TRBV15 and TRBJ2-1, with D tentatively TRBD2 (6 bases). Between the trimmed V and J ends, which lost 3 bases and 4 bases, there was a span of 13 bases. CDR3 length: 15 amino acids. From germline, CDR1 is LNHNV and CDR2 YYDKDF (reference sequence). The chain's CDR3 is CATSRPGGTYNEQFF. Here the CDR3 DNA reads TGTGCCACCAGCAGGCCCGGCGGGACTTACAATGAGCAGTTCTTC.

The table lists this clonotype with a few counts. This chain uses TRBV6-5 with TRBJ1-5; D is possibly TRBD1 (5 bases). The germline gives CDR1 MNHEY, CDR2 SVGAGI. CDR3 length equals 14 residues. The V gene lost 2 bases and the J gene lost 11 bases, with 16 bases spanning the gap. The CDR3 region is CASSYDLGAPTQHF. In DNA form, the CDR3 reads TGTGCCAGCAGTTACGACCTCGGGGCCCCGACCCAGCATTTT.

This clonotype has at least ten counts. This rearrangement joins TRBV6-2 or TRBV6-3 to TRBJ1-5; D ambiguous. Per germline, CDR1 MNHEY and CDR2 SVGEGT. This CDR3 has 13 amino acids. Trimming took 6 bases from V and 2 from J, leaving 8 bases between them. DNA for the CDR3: TGTGCCAGCAGCTCGTCGGGCAATCAGCCCCAGCATTTT. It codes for CASSSSGNQPQHF.

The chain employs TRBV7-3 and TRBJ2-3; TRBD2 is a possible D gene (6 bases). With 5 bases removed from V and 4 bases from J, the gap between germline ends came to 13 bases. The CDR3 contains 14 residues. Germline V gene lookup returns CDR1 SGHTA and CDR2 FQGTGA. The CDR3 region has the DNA TGTGCCAGCAGCGACACTAGCTTCTCAGATACGCAGTATTTT. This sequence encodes CASSDTSFSDTQYF.

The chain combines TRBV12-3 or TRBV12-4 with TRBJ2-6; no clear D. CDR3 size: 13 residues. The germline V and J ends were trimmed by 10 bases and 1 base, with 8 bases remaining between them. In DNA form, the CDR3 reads TGTGCCATCTCGTTATCTGGGGCCAACGTCCTGACTTTC. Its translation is CAISLSGANVLTF.

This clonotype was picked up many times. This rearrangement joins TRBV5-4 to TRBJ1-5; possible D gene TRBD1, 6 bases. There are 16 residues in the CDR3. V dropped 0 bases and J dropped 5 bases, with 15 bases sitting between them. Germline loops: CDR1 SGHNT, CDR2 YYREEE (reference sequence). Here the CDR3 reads CASSLGGGLGDQPQHF. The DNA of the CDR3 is TGTGCCAGCAGCTTGGGTGGGGGGCTAGGAGATCAGCCCCAGCATTTT.

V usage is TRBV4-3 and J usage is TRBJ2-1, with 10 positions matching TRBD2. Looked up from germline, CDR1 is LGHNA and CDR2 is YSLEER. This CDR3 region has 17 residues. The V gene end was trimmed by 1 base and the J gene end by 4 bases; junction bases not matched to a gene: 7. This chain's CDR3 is CASSQVASGRGYNEQFF. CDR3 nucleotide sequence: TGCGCCAGCAGCCAAGTGGCTAGCGGGAGAGGGTACAATGAGCAGTTCTTC.

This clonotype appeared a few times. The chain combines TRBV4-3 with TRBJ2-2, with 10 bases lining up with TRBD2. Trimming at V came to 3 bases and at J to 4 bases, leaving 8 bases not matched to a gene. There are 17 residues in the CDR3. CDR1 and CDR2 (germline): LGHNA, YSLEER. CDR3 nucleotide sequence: TGCGCCAGCAGCCACAAAGCGGGAGGGCCCCCCACCGGGGAGCTGTTTTTT. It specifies CASSHKAGGPPTGELFF.

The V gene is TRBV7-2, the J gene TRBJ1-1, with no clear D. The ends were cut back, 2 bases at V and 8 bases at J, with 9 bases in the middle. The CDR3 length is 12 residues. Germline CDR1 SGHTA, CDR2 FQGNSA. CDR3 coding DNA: TGTGCCAGCAGCTTACAGCTATCCGAAGCTTTCTTT. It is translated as CASSLQLSEAFF.

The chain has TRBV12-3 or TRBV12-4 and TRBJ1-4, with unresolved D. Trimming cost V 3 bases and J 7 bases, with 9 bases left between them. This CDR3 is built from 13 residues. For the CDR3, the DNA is TGTGCCAGCAGTTTTGGGTTGAGTGAAAAACTGTTTTTT. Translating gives CASSFGLSEKLFF.

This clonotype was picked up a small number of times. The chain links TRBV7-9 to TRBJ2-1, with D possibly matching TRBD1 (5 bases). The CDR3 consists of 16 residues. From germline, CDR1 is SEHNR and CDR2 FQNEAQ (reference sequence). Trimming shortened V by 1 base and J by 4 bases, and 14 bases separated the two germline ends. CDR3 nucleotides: TGTGCCAGCAGCTTAGGTGTAGCCAGGGAATACAATGAGCAGTTCTTC. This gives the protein CASSLGVAREYNEQFF.

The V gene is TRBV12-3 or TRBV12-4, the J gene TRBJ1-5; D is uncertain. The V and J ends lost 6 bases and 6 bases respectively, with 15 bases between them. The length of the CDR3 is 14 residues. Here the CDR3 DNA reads TGTGCCAGCAGCCCGGTTTACGGGTCTCAGCCCCAGCATTTT. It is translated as CASSPVYGSQPQHF.

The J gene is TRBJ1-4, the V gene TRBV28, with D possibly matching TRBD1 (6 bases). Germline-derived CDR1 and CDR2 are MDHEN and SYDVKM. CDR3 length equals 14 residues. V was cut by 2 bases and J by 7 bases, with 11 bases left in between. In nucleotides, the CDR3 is TGTGCCAGCAGTTTACAGGGGCTCGTTGAAAAACTGTTTTTT. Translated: CASSLQGLVEKLFF.

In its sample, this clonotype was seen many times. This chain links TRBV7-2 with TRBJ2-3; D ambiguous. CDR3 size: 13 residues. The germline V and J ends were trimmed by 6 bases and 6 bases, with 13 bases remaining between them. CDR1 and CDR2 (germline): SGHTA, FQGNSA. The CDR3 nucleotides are TGTGCCAGCAGTTTCGGAGCCGGGGATACGCAGTATTTT. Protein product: CASSFGAGDTQYF.